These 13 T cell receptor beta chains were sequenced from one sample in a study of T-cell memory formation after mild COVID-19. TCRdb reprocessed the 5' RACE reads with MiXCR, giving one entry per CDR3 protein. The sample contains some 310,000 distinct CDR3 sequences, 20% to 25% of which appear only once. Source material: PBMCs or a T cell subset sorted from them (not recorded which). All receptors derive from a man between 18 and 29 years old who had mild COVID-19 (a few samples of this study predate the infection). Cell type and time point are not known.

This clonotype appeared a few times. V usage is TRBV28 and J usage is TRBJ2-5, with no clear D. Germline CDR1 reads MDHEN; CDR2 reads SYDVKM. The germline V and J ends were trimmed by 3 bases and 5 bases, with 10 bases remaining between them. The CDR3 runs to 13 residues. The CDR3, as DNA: TGTGCCAGCAGTTTCGGCCATACGGAGACCCAGTACTTC. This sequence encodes CASSFGHTETQYF. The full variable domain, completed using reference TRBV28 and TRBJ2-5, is DVKVTQSSRYLVKRTGEKVFLECVQDMDHENMFWYRQDPGLGLRLIYFSYDVKMKEKGDIPEGYSVSREKKERFSLILESASTNQTSMYLCASSFGHTETQYFGPGTRLLVL.

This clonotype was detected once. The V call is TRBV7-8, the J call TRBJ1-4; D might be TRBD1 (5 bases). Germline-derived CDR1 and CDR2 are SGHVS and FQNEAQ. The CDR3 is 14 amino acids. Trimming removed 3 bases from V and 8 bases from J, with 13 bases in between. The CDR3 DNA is TGTGCCAGCAGCTTGAGGGGCCTAGGCGAAAAACTGTTTTTT. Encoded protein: CASSLRGLGEKLFF.

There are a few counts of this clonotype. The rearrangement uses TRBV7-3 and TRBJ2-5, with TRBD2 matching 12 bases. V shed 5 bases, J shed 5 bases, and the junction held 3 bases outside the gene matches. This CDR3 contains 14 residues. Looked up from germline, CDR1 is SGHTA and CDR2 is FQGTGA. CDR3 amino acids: CASSRTSGAETQYF. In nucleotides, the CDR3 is TGTGCCAGCAGCCGGACTAGCGGGGCCGAGACCCAGTACTTC.

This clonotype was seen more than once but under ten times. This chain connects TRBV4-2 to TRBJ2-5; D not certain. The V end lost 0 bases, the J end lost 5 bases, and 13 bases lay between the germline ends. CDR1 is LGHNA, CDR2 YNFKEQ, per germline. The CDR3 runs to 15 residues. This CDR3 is CASSQDILIPETQYF. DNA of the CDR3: TGTGCCAGCAGCCAAGATATTCTTATTCCGGAGACCCAGTACTTC.

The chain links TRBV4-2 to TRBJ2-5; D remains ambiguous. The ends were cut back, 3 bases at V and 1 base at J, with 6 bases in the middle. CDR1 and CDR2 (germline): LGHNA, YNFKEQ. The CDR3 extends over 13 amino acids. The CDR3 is CASSQVLQETQYF. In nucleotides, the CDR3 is TGTGCCAGCAGCCAGGTCCTCCAAGAGACCCAGTACTTC.

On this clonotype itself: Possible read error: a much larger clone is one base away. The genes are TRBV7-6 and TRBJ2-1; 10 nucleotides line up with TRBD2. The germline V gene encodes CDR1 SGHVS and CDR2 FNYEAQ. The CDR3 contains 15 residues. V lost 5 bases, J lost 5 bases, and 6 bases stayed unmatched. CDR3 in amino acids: CASSPIAGGDNEQFF. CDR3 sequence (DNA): TGTGCCAGCAGCCCCATAGCGGGGGGAGACAATGAGCAGTTCTTC.

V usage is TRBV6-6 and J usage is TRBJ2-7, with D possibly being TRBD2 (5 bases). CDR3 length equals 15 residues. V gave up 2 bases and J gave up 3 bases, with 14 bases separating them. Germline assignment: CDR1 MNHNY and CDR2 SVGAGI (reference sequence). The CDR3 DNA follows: TGTGCCAGCAGTTACACCGCTGAGCGGAGCTACGAGCAGTACGTC. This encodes CASSYTAERSYEQYV.

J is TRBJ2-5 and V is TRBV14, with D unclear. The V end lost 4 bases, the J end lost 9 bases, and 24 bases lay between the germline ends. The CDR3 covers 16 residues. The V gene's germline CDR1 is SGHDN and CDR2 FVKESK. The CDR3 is CASSPRVAARSVPQYF. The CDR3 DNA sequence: TGTGCCAGCAGCCCGCGCGTGGCGGCGCGAAGTGTGCCCCAGTACTTC.

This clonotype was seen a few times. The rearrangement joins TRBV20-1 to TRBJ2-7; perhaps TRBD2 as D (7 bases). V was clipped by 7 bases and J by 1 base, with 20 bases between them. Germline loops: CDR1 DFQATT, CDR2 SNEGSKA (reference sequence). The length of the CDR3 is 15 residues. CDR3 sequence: CSVQAGALGSYEQYF. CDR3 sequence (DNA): TGCAGTGTCCAGGCGGGGGCCCTGGGGTCCTACGAGCAGTACTTC.

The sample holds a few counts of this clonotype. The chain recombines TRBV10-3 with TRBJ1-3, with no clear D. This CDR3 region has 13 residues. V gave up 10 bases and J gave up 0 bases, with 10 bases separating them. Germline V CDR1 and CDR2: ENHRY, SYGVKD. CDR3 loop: CATKSDSGNTIYF. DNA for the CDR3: TGTGCCACCAAGTCCGACTCTGGAAACACCATATATTTT.

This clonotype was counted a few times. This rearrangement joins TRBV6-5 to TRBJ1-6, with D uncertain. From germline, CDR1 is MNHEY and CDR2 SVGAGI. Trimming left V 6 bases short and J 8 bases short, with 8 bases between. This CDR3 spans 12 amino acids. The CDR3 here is CASSTTHSPLHF. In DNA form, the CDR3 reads TGTGCCAGCAGCACCACCCATTCACCCCTCCACTTT.

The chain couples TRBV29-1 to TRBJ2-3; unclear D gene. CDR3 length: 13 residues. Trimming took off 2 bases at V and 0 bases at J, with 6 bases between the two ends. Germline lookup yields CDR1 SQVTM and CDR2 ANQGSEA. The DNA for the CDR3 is TGCAGCGTTGAACGAACTAGCACAGATACGCAGTATTTT. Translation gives CSVERTSTDTQYF.

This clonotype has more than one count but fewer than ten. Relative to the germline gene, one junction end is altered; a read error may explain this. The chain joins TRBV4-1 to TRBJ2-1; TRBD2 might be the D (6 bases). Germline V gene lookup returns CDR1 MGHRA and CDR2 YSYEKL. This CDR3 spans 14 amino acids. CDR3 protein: CASSQDKIRRGRVF. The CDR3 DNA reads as TGCGCCAGCAGCCAAGACAAGATACGGCGGGGAAGGGTCTTC.